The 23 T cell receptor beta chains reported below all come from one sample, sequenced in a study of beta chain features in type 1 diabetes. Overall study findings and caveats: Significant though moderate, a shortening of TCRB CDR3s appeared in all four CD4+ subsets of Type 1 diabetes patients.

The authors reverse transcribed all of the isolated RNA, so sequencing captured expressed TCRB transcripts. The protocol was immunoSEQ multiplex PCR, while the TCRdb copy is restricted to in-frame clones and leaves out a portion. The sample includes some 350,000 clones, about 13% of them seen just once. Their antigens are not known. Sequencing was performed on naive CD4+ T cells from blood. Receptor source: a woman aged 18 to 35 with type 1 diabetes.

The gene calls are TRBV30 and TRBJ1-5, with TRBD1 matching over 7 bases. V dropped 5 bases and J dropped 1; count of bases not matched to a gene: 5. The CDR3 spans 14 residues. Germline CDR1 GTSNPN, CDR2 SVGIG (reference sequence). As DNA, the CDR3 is TGTGCCTGGGGGGGACAGACAAGCAATCAGCCCCAGCATTTT. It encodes CAWGGQTSNQPQHF.

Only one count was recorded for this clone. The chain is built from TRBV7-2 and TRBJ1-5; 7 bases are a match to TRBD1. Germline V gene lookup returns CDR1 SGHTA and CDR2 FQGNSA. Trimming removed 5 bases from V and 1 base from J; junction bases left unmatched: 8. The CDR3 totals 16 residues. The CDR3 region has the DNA TGTGCCAGCAGCACTGGGACAGCTTTAAGCAATCAGCCCCAGCATTTT. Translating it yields CASSTGTALSNQPQHF.

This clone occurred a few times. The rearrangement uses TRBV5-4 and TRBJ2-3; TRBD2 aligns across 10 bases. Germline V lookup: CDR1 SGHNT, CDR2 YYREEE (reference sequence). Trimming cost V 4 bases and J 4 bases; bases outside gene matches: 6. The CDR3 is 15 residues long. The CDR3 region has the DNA TGTGCCAGCAGCCGGGGACTAGCGAGCCCAGATACGCAGTATTTT. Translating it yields CASSRGLASPDTQYF.

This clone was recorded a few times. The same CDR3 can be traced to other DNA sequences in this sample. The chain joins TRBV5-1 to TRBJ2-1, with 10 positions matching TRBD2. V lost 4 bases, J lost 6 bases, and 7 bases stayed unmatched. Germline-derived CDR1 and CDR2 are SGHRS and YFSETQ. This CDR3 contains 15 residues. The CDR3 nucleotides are TGCGCCAGCAGCGGGCTAGCGGGAGTTGGCAATGAGCAGTTCTTC. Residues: CASSGLAGVGNEQFF.

CDR3 sequence reads: CASRPNSGLNTGELFF. The CDR3, as DNA: TGTGCCAGCAGGCCCAATTCAGGCCTAAACACCGGGGAGCTGTTTTTT. The chain is built from TRBV6-6 and TRBJ2-2; D gene uncertain. The CDR3 covers 16 residues. The V and J ends lost 6 bases and 2 bases respectively, with 16 bases between them. In germline, CDR1 is MNHNY, CDR2 SVGAGI (reference sequence).

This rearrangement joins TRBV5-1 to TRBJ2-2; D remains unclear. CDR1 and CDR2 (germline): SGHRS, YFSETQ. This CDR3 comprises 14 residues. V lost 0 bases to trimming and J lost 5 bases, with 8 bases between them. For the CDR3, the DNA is TGCGCCAGCAGCTTGGGAAGCCCGACCGGGGAGCTGTTTTTT. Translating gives CASSLGSPTGELFF.

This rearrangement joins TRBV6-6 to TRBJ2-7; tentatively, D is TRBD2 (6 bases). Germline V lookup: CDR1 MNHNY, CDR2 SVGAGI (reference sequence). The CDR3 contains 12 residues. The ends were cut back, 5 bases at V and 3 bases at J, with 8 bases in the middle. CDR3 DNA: TGTGCCAGCAGTCCCGGGGGCTACGAGCAGTACTTC. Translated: CASSPGGYEQYF.

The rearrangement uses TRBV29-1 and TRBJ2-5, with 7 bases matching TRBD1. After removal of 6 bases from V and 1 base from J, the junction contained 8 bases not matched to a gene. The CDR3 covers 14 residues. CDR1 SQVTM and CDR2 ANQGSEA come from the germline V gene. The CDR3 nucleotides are TGCAGCGTCGGAAGACAGGGCTCCCAAGAGACCCAGTACTTC. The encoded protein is CSVGRQGSQETQYF.

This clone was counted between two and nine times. CDR3 sequence (DNA): TGCGCCAGCAGCCCCCCGGGAAGTAGCGGGAGATCTGAGCAGTTCTTC. It yields the protein CASSPPGSSGRSEQFF. The rearrangement links TRBV5-1 to TRBJ2-1, with 9 bases identical to TRBD2. Germline V gene lookup returns CDR1 SGHRS and CDR2 YFSETQ. CDR3 length: 16 amino acids. Losses at the gene ends were 4 bases for V and 9 bases for J; bases not matched to a gene: 14.

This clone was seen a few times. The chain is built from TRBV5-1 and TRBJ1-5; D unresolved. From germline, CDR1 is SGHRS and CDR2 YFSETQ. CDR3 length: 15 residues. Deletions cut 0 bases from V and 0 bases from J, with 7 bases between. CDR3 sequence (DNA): TGCGCCAGCAGCTTGGGAGGGAGTAGCAATCAGCCCCAGCATTTT. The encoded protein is CASSLGGSSNQPQHF.

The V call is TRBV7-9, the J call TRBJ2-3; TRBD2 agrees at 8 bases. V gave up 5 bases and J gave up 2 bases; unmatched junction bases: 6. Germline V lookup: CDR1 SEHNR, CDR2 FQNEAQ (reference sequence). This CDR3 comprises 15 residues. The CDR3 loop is CASSIGLAITDTQYF. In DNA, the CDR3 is TGTGCCAGCAGCATAGGACTAGCCATCACAGATACGCAGTATTTT. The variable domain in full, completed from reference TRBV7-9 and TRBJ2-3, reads DTGVSQNPRHKITKRGQNVTFRCDPISEHNRLYWYRQTLGQGPEFLTYFQNEAQLEKSRLLSDRFSAERPKGSFSTLEIQRTEQGDSAMYLCASSIGLAITDTQYFGPGTRLTVL.

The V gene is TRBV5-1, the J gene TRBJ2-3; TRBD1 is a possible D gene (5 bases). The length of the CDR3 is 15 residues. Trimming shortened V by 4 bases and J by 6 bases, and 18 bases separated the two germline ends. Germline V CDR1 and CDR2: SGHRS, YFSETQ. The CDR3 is CASSPSGPGRDTQYF. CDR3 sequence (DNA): TGCGCCAGCAGCCCCTCCGGGCCAGGGCGGGATACGCAGTATTTT.

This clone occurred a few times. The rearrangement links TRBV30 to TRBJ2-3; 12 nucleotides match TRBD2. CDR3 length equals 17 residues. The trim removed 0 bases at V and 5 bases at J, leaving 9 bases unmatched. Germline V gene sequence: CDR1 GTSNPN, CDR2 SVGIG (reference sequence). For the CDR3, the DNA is TGTGCCTGGAGTGTAACCCCGACTAGCGGGAGTGGAGATACGCAGTATTTT. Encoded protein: CAWSVTPTSGSGDTQYF.

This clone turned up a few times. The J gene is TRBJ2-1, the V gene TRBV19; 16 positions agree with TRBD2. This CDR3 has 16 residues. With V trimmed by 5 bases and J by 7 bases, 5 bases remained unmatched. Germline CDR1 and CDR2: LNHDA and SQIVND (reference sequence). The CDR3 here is CASSPQGLAGGNEQFF. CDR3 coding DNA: TGTGCCAGTAGTCCACAGGGACTAGCGGGAGGGAATGAGCAGTTCTTC.

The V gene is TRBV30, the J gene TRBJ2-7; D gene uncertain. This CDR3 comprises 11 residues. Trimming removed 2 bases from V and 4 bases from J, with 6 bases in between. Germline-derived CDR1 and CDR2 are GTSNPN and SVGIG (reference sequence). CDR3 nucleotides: TGTGCCTGGAGTAGACAATACGAGCAGTACTTC. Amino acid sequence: CAWSRQYEQYF.

CDR3: CASTSLAYNEQFF. In DNA, the CDR3 is TGTGCCAGCACCAGTTTGGCCTACAATGAGCAGTTCTTC. The chain uses TRBV28 and TRBJ2-1; D remains unclear. Germline assignment: CDR1 MDHEN and CDR2 SYDVKM. The CDR3 totals 13 residues. Between the trimmed V and J ends, which lost 7 bases and 2 bases, there was a span of 9 bases.

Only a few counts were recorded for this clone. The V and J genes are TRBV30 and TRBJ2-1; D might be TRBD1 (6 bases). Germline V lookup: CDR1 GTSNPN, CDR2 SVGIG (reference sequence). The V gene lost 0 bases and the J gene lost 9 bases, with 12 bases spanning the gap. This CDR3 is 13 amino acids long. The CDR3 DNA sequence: TGTGCCTGGAGTGTAGGCCTCAGGGGTGAGCAGTTCTTC. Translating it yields CAWSVGLRGEQFF.

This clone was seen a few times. CDR3 loop: CASSHYQGVEQETQYF. In DNA form, the CDR3 reads TGCGCCAGCAGCCATTACCAGGGTGTCGAGCAGGAGACCCAGTACTTC. The chain carries TRBV4-1 and TRBJ2-5; weak D call: TRBD1 (5 bases). Trimming pared 3 bases from V and 5 bases from J, leaving 19 bases between. The CDR3 length is 16 residues. Germline values: CDR1 MGHRA, CDR2 YSYEKL.

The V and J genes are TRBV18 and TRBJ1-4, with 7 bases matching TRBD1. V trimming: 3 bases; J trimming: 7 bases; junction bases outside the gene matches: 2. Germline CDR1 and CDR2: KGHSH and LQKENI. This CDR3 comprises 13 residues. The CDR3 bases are TGTGCCAGCTCACCCGACAGGGTTGAAAAACTGTTTTTT. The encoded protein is CASSPDRVEKLFF.

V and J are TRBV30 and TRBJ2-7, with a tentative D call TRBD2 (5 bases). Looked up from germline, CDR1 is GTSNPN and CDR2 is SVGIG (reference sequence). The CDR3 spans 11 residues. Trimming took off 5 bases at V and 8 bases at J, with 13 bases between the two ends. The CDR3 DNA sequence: TGTGCCTGGGGGCGGGTTGAACAGCAGTACTTC. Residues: CAWGRVEQQYF.

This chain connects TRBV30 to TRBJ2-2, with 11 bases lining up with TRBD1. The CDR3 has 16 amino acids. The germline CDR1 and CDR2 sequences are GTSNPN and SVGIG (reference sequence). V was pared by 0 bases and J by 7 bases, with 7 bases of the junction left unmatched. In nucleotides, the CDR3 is TGTGCCTGGAGTGTGAAGGACAGGGGGCTTGGCGGGGAGCTGTTTTTT. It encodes CAWSVKDRGLGGELFF.

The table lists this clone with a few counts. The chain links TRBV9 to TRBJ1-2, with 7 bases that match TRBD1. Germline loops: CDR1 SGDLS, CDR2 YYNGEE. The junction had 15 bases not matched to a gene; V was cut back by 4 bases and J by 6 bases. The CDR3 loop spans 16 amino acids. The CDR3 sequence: CASSPPMTGKVHGYTF. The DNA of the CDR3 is TGTGCCAGCAGCCCACCAATGACAGGGAAGGTACATGGCTACACCTTC.

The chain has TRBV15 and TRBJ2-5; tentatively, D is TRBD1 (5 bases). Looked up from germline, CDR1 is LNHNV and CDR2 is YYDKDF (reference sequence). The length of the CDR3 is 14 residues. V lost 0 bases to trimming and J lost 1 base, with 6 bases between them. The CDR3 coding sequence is TGTGCCACCAGCAGAGATGACAGCCAAGAGACCCAGTACTTC. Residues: CATSRDDSQETQYF. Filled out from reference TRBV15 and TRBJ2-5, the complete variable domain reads DAMVIQNPRYQVTQFGKPVTLSCSQTLNHNVMYWYQQKSSQAPKLLFHYYDKDFNNEADTPDNFQSRRPNTSFCFLDIRSPGLGDTAMYLCATSRDDSQETQYFGPGTRLLVL.